A selection of T cell receptor beta chains follows, all from one sample in a study of CD8+CD57+ T cells in acquired aplastic anemia. TCRdb reprocessed the reads via MiXCR and lists one record per CDR3 protein. Of around 17,000 distinct CDR3 sequences listed, roughly two fifths are singletons. The sequencing sample was made of CD8+CD57+ T cells sorted from PBMCs. Every receptor here comes from a human donor with aplastic anemia. Each CDR3 is given with its conserved first and last residue. The D gene is left open where the match is weak. The listing skips clone size in some rows; elsewhere it reads once, few, many or a size class.

DNA: TGTGCCAGCAGCTTAGGAGGCCGTCTTAACTATCAACCCCAGCATTTT
CDR3: CASSLGGRLNYQPQHF
D: NA
J: TRBJ1-5
size: NA
V: TRBV11-2

DNA: TGTGCCAGCAGCAGGGGGCGGGAGCAGTACTTC
CDR3: CASSRGREQYF
D: TRBD1
J: TRBJ2-7
size: NA
V: TRBV3-1

DNA: TGTGCCACCAGTCCCGGGACAGGGAAGCCCTACGAGCAGTACTTC
CDR3: CATSPGTGKPYEQYF
D: TRBD1
J: TRBJ2-7
size: NA
V: TRBV15

DNA: TGTGCCAGCAGCCCCGACAGTAGCAATCAGCCCCAGCATTTT
CDR3: CASSPDSSNQPQHF
D: NA
J: TRBJ1-5
size: few
V: TRBV7-8

DNA: TGTGCCACCAGCAGCTCCAGGTCGGGACAGGATGAGACCCAGTACTTC
CDR3: CATSSSRSGQDETQYF
D: TRBD1
J: TRBJ2-5
size: NA
V: TRBV15

DNA: TGTGCCAGCACTAACCTTGGACAGGCCGGGGGCTACACCTTC
CDR3: CASTNLGQAGGYTF
D: TRBD1
J: TRBJ1-2
size: many
V: TRBV6-2/TRBV6-3

DNA: TGTGCCAGCAGCTTTAGCGGGAACTCCTACGAGCAGTACTTC
CDR3: CASSFSGNSYEQYF
D: TRBD2
J: TRBJ2-7
size: NA
V: TRBV7-9

DNA: TGCAGTGCTATAGGACAGGATCATTCCTCCTATGGCTACACCTTC
CDR3: CSAIGQDHSSYGYTF
D: TRBD1
J: TRBJ1-2
size: NA
V: TRBV20-1

DNA: TGTGCCAGCAGGACCACCCGCGGGGGAGCTACCTACAATGAGCAGTTCTTC
CDR3: CASRTTRGGATYNEQFF
D: TRBD2
J: TRBJ2-1
size: many
V: TRBV12-3/TRBV12-4

DNA: TGTGCCAGCAGTGCACCGGGACACCACGGCAATGAGCAGTTCTTC
CDR3: CASSAPGHHGNEQFF
D: NA
J: TRBJ2-1
size: many
V: TRBV25-1

DNA: TGCAGCGTTGAAGACCGGTCCGAGCAGTACTTC
CDR3: CSVEDRSEQYF
D: NA
J: TRBJ2-7
size: few
V: TRBV29-1

DNA: TGTGCCTGGAGTAACGGGGGGACAGGGGTTTTTGGCACAGATACGCAGTATTTT
CDR3: CAWSNGGTGVFGTDTQYF
D: TRBD1
J: TRBJ2-3
size: NA
V: TRBV30

DNA: TGCAGTGCCAGCAGCGTAGCGGACAGCTCCTACGAGCAGTACTTC
CDR3: CSASSVADSSYEQYF
D: NA
J: TRBJ2-7
size: few
V: TRBV20-1

DNA: TGTGCCAGCAGCTTTTGGACAGGGGATGAAAAACTGTTTTTT
CDR3: CASSFWTGDEKLFF
D: TRBD1
J: TRBJ1-4
size: NA
V: TRBV7-9

DNA: TGCGCCAGCAGTGACGGTCTTGCTCCCCCTTTAACTAGCACAGATACGCAGTATTTT
CDR3: CASSDGLAPPLTSTDTQYF
D: NA
J: TRBJ2-3
size: NA
V: TRBV10-2

DNA: TGCAGTGCTAGCCAGGTCAGGGGCTCCAAGCATGGCTACACCTTC
CDR3: CSASQVRGSKHGYTF
D: NA
J: TRBJ1-2
size: NA
V: TRBV20-1

DNA: TGTGCCAGTGGGACAGGGTCGTATGGCTACACCTTC
CDR3: CASGTGSYGYTF
D: TRBD1
J: TRBJ1-2
size: NA
V: TRBV19

DNA: TGTGCCAGCAGCTTAAATGCAGGGACCTATGGCTACACCTTC
CDR3: CASSLNAGTYGYTF
D: NA
J: TRBJ1-2
size: NA
V: TRBV7-9

DNA: TGCAGCGTTGAAGGGACAGTGGGCAATGAGCAGTTCTTC
CDR3: CSVEGTVGNEQFF
D: NA
J: TRBJ2-1
size: NA
V: TRBV29-1

DNA: TGCAGCGTTGAGCCTAAGACGGCTATCTCTGGAAACACCATATATTTT
CDR3: CSVEPKTAISGNTIYF
D: NA
J: TRBJ1-3
size: few
V: TRBV29-1

DNA: TGTGCCACCAGTGATAGCGGGGGCCTTCTTGAGCAGTTCTTC
CDR3: CATSDSGGLLEQFF
D: TRBD2
J: TRBJ2-1
size: many
V: TRBV24-1

DNA: TGTGCCACCAGCAGAGCGGCAGGGGCCACAGATACGCAGTATTTT
CDR3: CATSRAAGATDTQYF
D: NA
J: TRBJ2-3
size: many
V: TRBV15

DNA: TGTGCCAGCAGCTGGTCAGGGGGCCACGGGGAGCTGTTTTTT
CDR3: CASSWSGGHGELFF
D: TRBD1
J: TRBJ2-2
size: NA
V: TRBV7-6

DNA: TGTGCCAGCAGTTTGACGAGCACAGATACGCAGTATTTT
CDR3: CASSLTSTDTQYF
D: NA
J: TRBJ2-3
size: once
V: TRBV27

DNA: TGTGCCACCAGCAGGACCGGGACGGACTACGAGCAGTACTTC
CDR3: CATSRTGTDYEQYF
D: NA
J: TRBJ2-7
size: many
V: TRBV15

DNA: TGCGCCAGCAGAGAAACTAGCGGGAGTAGCGAGCAGTACTTC
CDR3: CASRETSGSSEQYF
D: TRBD2
J: TRBJ2-7
size: NA
V: TRBV5-1

DNA: TGTGCCAGTAGTCTAGGGACTATTGGGATCGAGCAGTACTTC
CDR3: CASSLGTIGIEQYF
D: TRBD2
J: TRBJ2-7
size: few
V: TRBV19

DNA: TGCAGTGCTTGGGACAGCACCTCTAACTATGGCTACACCTTC
CDR3: CSAWDSTSNYGYTF
D: TRBD1
J: TRBJ1-2
size: NA
V: TRBV20-1

DNA: TGTGCCAGCAGCTTCTCCCAGGGGGCGACGGCAGATACGCAGTATTTT
CDR3: CASSFSQGATADTQYF
D: TRBD1
J: TRBJ2-3
size: NA
V: TRBV11-2

DNA: TGCAGCGTTGGGCTAGCGGGAGTGGCAGATACGCAGTATTTT
CDR3: CSVGLAGVADTQYF
D: TRBD2
J: TRBJ2-3
size: few
V: TRBV29-1

DNA: TGTGCCAGCAGTTTGAGTCTCTCTGGAAACACCATATATTTT
CDR3: CASSLSLSGNTIYF
D: NA
J: TRBJ1-3
size: NA
V: TRBV12-3/TRBV12-4

DNA: TGTGCCAGCAGCTCCCAAGGGACAACGAACACCGGGGAGCTGTTTTTT
CDR3: CASSSQGTTNTGELFF
D: NA
J: TRBJ2-2
size: NA
V: TRBV12-3/TRBV12-4

DNA: TGTGCCAGCAGAGCGGACAGCTCCTACGAGCAGTACTTC
CDR3: CASRADSSYEQYF
D: NA
J: TRBJ2-7
size: NA
V: TRBV2

DNA: TGTGCCAGTAGGCCCGCGGGTCTCTCTGGAAACACCATATATTTT
CDR3: CASRPAGLSGNTIYF
D: NA
J: TRBJ1-3
size: NA
V: TRBV19

DNA: TGCGCCAGCAGTGAGAGTGACAGAGGAGGCGAAAAACTGTTTTTT
CDR3: CASSESDRGGEKLFF
D: NA
J: TRBJ1-4
size: few
V: TRBV10-2

DNA: TGTGCCAGCAGCAGAGGACAGGGAGAGACCCAGTACTTC
CDR3: CASSRGQGETQYF
D: TRBD1
J: TRBJ2-5
size: NA
V: TRBV7-9

DNA: TGTGCCAGCAGTGACGGGCTGGGGGCCGATACGCAGTATTTT
CDR3: CASSDGLGADTQYF
D: NA
J: TRBJ2-3
size: NA
V: TRBV6-4

DNA: TGCGCCAGCAGCTTAGACAGGGAGAGCACAGATACGCAGTATTTT
CDR3: CASSLDRESTDTQYF
D: TRBD1
J: TRBJ2-3
size: NA
V: TRBV5-1

DNA: TGTGCCAGCAGTCGGACTAGCACAGATACGCAGTATTTT
CDR3: CASSRTSTDTQYF
D: NA
J: TRBJ2-3
size: NA
V: TRBV11-3

DNA: TGTGCCAGTAGTATTGGTGGAGCGGGGGGCGGCAATGAGCAGTTCTTC
CDR3: CASSIGGAGGGNEQFF
D: TRBD2
J: TRBJ2-1
size: NA
V: TRBV19

DNA: TGTGCCAGCAGCGACGGGACAGGCTACGAAAAACTGTTTTTT
CDR3: CASSDGTGYEKLFF
D: TRBD1
J: TRBJ1-4
size: NA
V: TRBV5-6

DNA: TGTGCCACCAGCAGACCAGCTGGCAGAATCACAGATACGCAGTATTTT
CDR3: CATSRPAGRITDTQYF
D: NA
J: TRBJ2-3
size: few
V: TRBV15